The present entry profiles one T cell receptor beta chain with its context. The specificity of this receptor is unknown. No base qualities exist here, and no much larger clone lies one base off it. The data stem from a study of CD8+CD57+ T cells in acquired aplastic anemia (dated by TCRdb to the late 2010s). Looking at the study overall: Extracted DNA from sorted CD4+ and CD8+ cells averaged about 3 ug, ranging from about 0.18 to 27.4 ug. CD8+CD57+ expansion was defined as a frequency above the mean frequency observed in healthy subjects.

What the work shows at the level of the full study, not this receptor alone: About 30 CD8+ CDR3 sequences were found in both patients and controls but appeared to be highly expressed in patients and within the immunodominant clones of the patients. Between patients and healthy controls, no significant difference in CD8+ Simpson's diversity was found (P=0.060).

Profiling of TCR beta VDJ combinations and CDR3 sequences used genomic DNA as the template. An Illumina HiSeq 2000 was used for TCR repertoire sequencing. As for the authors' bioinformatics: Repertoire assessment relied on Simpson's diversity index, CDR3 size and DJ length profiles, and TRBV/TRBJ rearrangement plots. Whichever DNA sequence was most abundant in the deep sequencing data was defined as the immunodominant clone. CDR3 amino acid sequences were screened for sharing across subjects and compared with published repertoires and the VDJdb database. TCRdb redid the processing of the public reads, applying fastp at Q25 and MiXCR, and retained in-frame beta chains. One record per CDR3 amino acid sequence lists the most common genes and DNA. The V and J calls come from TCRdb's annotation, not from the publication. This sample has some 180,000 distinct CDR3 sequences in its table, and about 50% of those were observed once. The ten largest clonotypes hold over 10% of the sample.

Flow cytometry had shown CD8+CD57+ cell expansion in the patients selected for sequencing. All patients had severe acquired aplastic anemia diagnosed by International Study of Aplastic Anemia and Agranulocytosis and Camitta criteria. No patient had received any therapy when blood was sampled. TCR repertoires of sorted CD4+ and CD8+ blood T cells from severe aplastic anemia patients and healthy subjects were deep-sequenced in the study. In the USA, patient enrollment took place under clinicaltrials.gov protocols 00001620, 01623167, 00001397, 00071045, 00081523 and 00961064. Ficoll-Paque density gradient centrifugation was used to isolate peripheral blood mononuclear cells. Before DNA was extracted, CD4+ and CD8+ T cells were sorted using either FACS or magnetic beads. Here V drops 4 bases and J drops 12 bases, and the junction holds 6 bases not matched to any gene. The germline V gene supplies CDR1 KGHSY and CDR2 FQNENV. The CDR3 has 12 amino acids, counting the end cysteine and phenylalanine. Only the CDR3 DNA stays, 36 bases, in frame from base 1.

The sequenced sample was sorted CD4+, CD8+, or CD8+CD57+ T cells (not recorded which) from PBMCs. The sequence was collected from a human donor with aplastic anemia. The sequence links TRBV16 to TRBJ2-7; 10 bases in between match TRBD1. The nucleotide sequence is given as TGTGCCAGCAGCCCAGACAGGGGGCGGCCGTACTTC. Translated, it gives CASSPDRGRPYF.